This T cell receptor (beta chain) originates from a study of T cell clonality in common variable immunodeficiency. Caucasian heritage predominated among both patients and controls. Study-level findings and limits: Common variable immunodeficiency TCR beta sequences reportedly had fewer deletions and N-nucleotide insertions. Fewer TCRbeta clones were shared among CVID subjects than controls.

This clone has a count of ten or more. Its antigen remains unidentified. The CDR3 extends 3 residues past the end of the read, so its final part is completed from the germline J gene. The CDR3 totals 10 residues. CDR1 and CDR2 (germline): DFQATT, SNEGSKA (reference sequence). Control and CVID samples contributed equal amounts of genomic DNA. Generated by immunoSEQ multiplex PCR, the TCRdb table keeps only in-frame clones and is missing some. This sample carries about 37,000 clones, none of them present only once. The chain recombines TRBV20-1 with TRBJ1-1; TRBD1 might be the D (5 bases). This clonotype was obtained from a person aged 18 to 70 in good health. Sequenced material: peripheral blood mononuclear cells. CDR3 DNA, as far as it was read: TGCAGTGCTAGACAGGGTACA. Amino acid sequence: CSARQGT. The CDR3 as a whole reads CSARQGTAFF.